The T cell receptor (beta chain) under discussion was sequenced for a study of tumor-infiltrating lymphocytes in primary liver carcinoma. Study details: Tumors measured roughly 4.2 to 10 cm and were stage T1-T3 N0M0.

The tissue used was unsorted bulk material of about 19-31 mg. RNA and DNA were co-extracted from it with the AllPrep DNA/RNA mini kit. Sampling was performed at five separate regions of each tumor. This clonotype is medium-sized. Germline V gene data show CDR1 as SQVTM and CDR2 as ANQGSEA. The CDR3 sequence is 13 residues long. J gave up 0 bases and V 6 bases, and 5 bases lay outside the gene matches. Making TCR beta cDNA involved 400 to 600 ng total RNA and a constant-region primer. For TCR beta, libraries were produced by three nested multiplex PCR rounds using slightly modified ARM-PCR. In the first two PCR rounds, TRBV1-TRBV30 forward primers were paired with a C-beta reverse primer, and each round lasted approximately 10 cycles. TCRdb re-derived calls from the multiplex PCR reads in MiXCR, one entry per CDR3 protein. The profile shows more than 90,000 distinct CDR3 sequences, about 63% of them singletons.

The receptor comes from an older woman with primary liver carcinoma and hepatitis B virus infection. The sequenced material came from liver tumor tissue from sampling region 2. Subset given: tumor region T2, inferior pole. The rearrangement joins TRBV29-1 to TRBJ2-7, with 7 bases lining up with TRBD1. The CDR3, as DNA: TGCAGCGTCGTACAGGGGTACTCCTACGAGCAGTACTTC. Protein: CSVVQGYSYEQYF.